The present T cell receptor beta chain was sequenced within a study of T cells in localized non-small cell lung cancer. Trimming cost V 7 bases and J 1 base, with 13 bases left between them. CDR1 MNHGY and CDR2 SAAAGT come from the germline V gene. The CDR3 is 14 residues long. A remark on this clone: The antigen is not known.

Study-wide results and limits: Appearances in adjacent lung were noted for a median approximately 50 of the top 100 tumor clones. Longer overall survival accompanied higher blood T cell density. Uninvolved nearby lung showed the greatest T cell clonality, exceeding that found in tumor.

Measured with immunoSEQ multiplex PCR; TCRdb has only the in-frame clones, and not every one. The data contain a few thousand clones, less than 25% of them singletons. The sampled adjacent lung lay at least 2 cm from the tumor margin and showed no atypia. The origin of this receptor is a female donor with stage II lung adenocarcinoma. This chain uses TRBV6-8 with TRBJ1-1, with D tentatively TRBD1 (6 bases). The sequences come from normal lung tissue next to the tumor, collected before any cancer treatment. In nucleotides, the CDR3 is TGTGCCAGCATCACACAGGGTCGGAACACTGAAGCTTTCTTT. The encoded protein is CASITQGRNTEAFF.